This passage covers 27 T cell receptor beta chains from one sample sequenced in a study of technical replicates of blood from four donors. The data were produced by immunoSEQ multiplex PCR, yet TCRdb's version contains in-frame clones alone and is incomplete. Of about 75,000 clones in the sample, about nine tenths were seen once. The sequencing input was T cells isolated from PBMCs. These receptors were taken from a human donor in good health. Some clones in this sample may be carry-over from other donors' samples.

J is TRBJ2-1 and V is TRBV7-9, with TRBD2 matching 12 bases. The CDR3 has 16 residues. The J segment lost 5 bases and the V segment lost 5 bases, leaving 7 bases of the junction unmatched. From germline, CDR1 is SEHNR and CDR2 FQNEAQ (reference sequence). CDR3 bases: TGTGCCAGCAGCCCAACTAGCGGGGGGCGTAACAATGAGCAGTTCTTC. Translating gives CASSPTSGGRNNEQFF. The full variable domain, rest sourced from reference TRBV7-9 and TRBJ2-1, is DTGVSQNPRHKITKRGQNVTFRCDPISEHNRLYWYRQTLGQGPEFLTYFQNEAQLEKSRLLSDRFSAERPKGSFSTLEIQRTEQGDSAMYLCASSPTSGGRNNEQFFGPGTRLTVL.

The CDR3 DNA is TGTGCCACCGACCGAGGAGGAAAGAACACTGAAGCTTTCTTT. Translation gives CATDRGGKNTEAFF. The chain joins TRBV11-3 to TRBJ1-1; D remains unclear. V was cut by 10 bases and J by 1 base, with 16 bases left in between. The CDR3 is made up of 14 amino acids. Germline values: CDR1 SGHNT, CDR2 YENEEA.

The chain employs TRBV5-1 and TRBJ2-7; 7 positions agree with TRBD1. Germline CDR1 SGHRS, CDR2 YFSETQ. The CDR3 runs to 13 residues. The V gene end was trimmed by 5 bases and the J gene end by 3 bases; junction bases not matched to a gene: 5. This CDR3 is CASSYDRDYEQYF. The CDR3 nucleotides read TGCGCCAGCAGTTATGACAGGGACTACGAGCAGTACTTC.

This sequence joins TRBV6-1 and TRBJ2-7, with TRBD2 identical over 9 bases. The CDR3 is 13 amino acids. Germline CDR1 MNHNS, CDR2 SASEGT. With 8 bases clipped from V and 7 bases from J, the junction kept 9 bases outside the gene matches. CDR3 nucleotide sequence: TGTGCCAGCTCGGCGGGGGGGAGTCGGGAGCAGTACTTC. Protein product: CASSAGGSREQYF.

This clone showed up just a few times. The V and J genes are TRBV30 and TRBJ1-2, with 11 bases identical to TRBD1. Germline CDR1 GTSNPN, CDR2 SVGIG (reference sequence). The CDR3 runs to 13 residues. V trimming: 6 bases; J trimming: 6 bases; junction bases outside the gene matches: 6. The CDR3 reads CACPGTGGHGYTF. The CDR3 DNA sequence: TGTGCCTGCCCCGGGACAGGGGGACATGGCTACACCTTC. The whole variable domain, remainder taken from reference TRBV30 and TRBJ1-2, is SQTIHQWPATLVQPVGSPLSLECTVEGTSNPNLYWYRQAAGRGLQLLFYSVGIGQISSEVPQNLSASRPQDRQFILSSKKLLLSDSGFYLCACPGTGGHGYTFGSGTRLTVV.

The V gene is TRBV15, the J gene TRBJ2-1; TRBD2 aligns across 7 bases. V lost 1 base to trimming and J lost 5 bases; unmatched junction nucleotides: 5. Germline V gene data show CDR1 as LNHNV and CDR2 as YYDKDF (reference sequence). The CDR3 is made up of 15 amino acids. The CDR3 coding sequence is TGTGCCACCAGCAGAGCCGGGGGGTACCACAATGAGCAGTTCTTC. Its translation is CATSRAGGYHNEQFF.

The genes are TRBV4-1 and TRBJ2-5; no definite D call. The J call may not be correct, given that the DNA end is closer to TRBJ2-7. The CDR3 is 14 residues long. The germline V gene has CDR1 MGHRA and CDR2 YSYEKL. CDR3 coding DNA: TGCGCCAGCAGCCAAAGCCTCGTAGCTCGCGAGCAGTACTTC. This gives the protein CASSQSLVAREQYF.

This clone has only one observation. V gene TRBV2 combines with J gene TRBJ2-1, with 11 positions matching TRBD2. The CDR3 has 15 residues. Germline CDR1 reads SNHLY; CDR2 reads FYNNEI. With 4 bases clipped from V and 8 bases from J, the junction kept 7 bases outside the gene matches. The CDR3 protein is CASSATSGGIHEQFF. The CDR3 nucleotides are TGTGCCAGCAGTGCCACTAGCGGGGGCATCCATGAGCAGTTCTTC.

The chain employs TRBV27 and TRBJ2-7; D is perhaps TRBD2 (7 bases). V was shortened by 3 bases and J by 5 bases, with 14 bases between the two germline ends. There are 14 residues in the CDR3. Germline-derived CDR1 and CDR2 are MNHEY and SMNVEV (reference sequence). CDR3 residues: CASSLGGGKNEQYF. The CDR3 bases are TGTGCCAGCAGTTTGGGAGGGGGGAAGAACGAGCAGTACTTC.

This chain uses TRBV5-1 with TRBJ2-7, with 7 positions matching TRBD2. The J segment lost 4 bases and the V segment lost 4 bases, leaving 11 bases of the junction unmatched. Germline-derived CDR1 and CDR2 are SGHRS and YFSETQ. This CDR3 is 15 amino acids long. This CDR3 reads CASSRTVAGWYEQYF. In DNA, the CDR3 is TGCGCCAGCAGCAGGACCGTAGCGGGTTGGTACGAGCAGTACTTC.

The chain is built from TRBV6-5 and TRBJ1-1; 9 nucleotides agree with TRBD1. V lost 3 bases and J lost 6; bases outside the gene matches: 8. The CDR3 has 15 residues. Germline CDR1 MNHEY, CDR2 SVGAGI. CDR3 region: CASSYFTGGEPEAFF. In DNA, the CDR3 is TGTGCCAGCAGTTATTTCACAGGGGGCGAACCTGAAGCTTTCTTT.

The chain links TRBV7-9 to TRBJ1-3, with a weak D call TRBD1 (5 bases). CDR3 length: 15 amino acids. Germline loops: CDR1 SEHNR, CDR2 FQNEAQ (reference sequence). Trimming left V 11 bases short and J 2 bases short, with 19 bases between. CDR3 amino acids: CAGGGSRAPGNTIYF. Here the CDR3 DNA reads TGTGCCGGGGGAGGTAGCCGGGCCCCTGGAAACACCATATATTTT.

This rearrangement joins TRBV7-6 to TRBJ2-1; D not resolved. The CDR3 has 16 residues. Between the trimmed V and J ends, which lost 2 bases and 4 bases, there was a span of 15 bases. Germline CDR1 SGHVS, CDR2 FNYEAQ. CDR3 nucleotides: TGTGCCAGCAGCTTACCCGGAAGGAGTTCGTACAATGAGCAGTTCTTC. It is translated as CASSLPGRSSYNEQFF.

V usage is TRBV6-5 and J usage is TRBJ1-5, with TRBD1 identical over 7 bases. V lost 8 bases to trimming and J lost 1 base; unmatched junction nucleotides: 5. Per germline, CDR1 MNHEY and CDR2 SVGAGI. The CDR3 spans 14 residues. CDR3 region: CASCPGQSNQPQHF. CDR3 bases: TGTGCCAGCTGTCCGGGACAGAGCAATCAGCCCCAGCATTTT.

The rearrangement links TRBV29-1 to TRBJ2-3; 8 positions agree with TRBD2. The CDR3 is 13 amino acids. V shed 4 bases and J 5 bases; nucleotides not matched to a gene: 5. The germline V gene encodes CDR1 SQVTM and CDR2 ANQGSEA. The CDR3: CSVGGTRRDTQYF. Written as DNA, the CDR3 is TGCAGCGTTGGGGGGACTAGGAGAGATACGCAGTATTTT.

V gene TRBV5-5 combines with J gene TRBJ2-7, with unresolved D. The CDR3 length is 14 residues. V dropped 0 bases and J dropped 3 bases, with 10 bases sitting between them. The germline V gene encodes CDR1 SGHKS and CDR2 YYEKEE (reference sequence). The DNA for the CDR3 is TGTGCCAGCAGCTTGGACAGTGGAAGCTACGAGCAGTACTTC. It encodes CASSLDSGSYEQYF.

The V call is TRBV28, the J call TRBJ2-7; TRBD2 might be the D (7 bases). V gave up 2 bases and J gave up 2 bases, with 16 bases separating them. The CDR3 contains 16 residues. In germline, CDR1 is MDHEN, CDR2 SYDVKM. The CDR3 here is CASSLRGGLLAYEQYF. The CDR3 DNA reads TGTGCCAGCAGTTTAAGGGGGGGTTTGTTGGCCTACGAGCAGTACTTC.

DNA of the CDR3: TGTGCCAGCAGTTACACGGACAGACCCACCGGGGAGCTGTTTTTT. Translating gives CASSYTDRPTGELFF. This chain joins TRBV2 and TRBJ2-2; TRBD1 is a possible D gene (6 bases). Trimming cost V 5 bases and J 4 bases, with 14 bases left between them. Germline CDR1 reads SNHLY; CDR2 reads FYNNEI. The CDR3 is 15 amino acids.

The gene calls are TRBV6-1 and TRBJ1-1; weak D call: TRBD1 (6 bases). Per germline, CDR1 MNHNS and CDR2 SASEGT. The length of the CDR3 is 13 residues. V was trimmed by 4 bases and J by 4 bases, leaving 10 bases between them. CDR3 amino acids: CASSGGPGTEAFF. The CDR3 DNA follows: TGTGCCAGCAGTGGGGGGCCGGGCACTGAAGCTTTCTTT.

V is TRBV18 and J is TRBJ2-5; no clear D gene. This CDR3 comprises 18 residues. In germline, CDR1 is KGHSH, CDR2 LQKENI. Trimming left V 0 bases short and J 5 bases short, with 22 bases between. The DNA for the CDR3 is TGTGCCAGCTCACCACCCAAAGAATCATATAAGCCAATGGAGACCCAGTACTTC. Its protein product is CASSPPKESYKPMETQYF.

The chain is built from TRBV29-1 and TRBJ2-5; no definite D call. Trimming pared 0 bases from V and 5 bases from J, leaving 10 bases between. The CDR3 totals 13 residues. CDR1 SQVTM and CDR2 ANQGSEA come from the germline V gene. The chain's CDR3 is CSVEDPVSETQYF. The CDR3 nucleotides are TGCAGCGTTGAAGACCCCGTATCGGAGACCCAGTACTTC.

The chain employs TRBV6-5 and TRBJ1-1, with D unclear. CDR1 MNHEY and CDR2 SVGAGI come from the germline V gene. Trimming stripped 2 bases from V and 5 bases from J, with 9 bases between. The CDR3 runs to 13 residues. CDR3 sequence reads: CASSYNDGTEAFF. The CDR3 DNA follows: TGTGCCAGCAGTTACAATGACGGGACTGAAGCTTTCTTT.

This chain connects TRBV18 to TRBJ2-7, with 9 bases identical to TRBD1. V gave up 0 bases and J gave up 5 bases; unmatched junction bases: 5. The CDR3 extends over 15 amino acids. Germline V gene sequence: CDR1 KGHSH, CDR2 LQKENI. CDR3 sequence (DNA): TGTGCCAGCTCACCACCGATGGGACAGGGAAACGAGCAGTACTTC. Translated: CASSPPMGQGNEQYF.

This chain links TRBV15 with TRBJ2-3; D uncertain. The CDR3 has 15 residues. Trimming removed 5 bases from V and 1 base from J, with 13 bases in between. From germline, CDR1 is LNHNV and CDR2 YYDKDF (reference sequence). The CDR3 DNA is TGTGCCACCAGCTTACGGGTCGCGGGCACAGATACGCAGTATTTT. This sequence encodes CATSLRVAGTDTQYF.

This chain uses TRBV11-2 with TRBJ2-3; D might be TRBD2 (5 bases). The ends were cut back, 2 bases at V and 3 bases at J, with 12 bases in the middle. Looked up from germline, CDR1 is SGHAT and CDR2 is FQNNGV. This CDR3 is 15 amino acids long. The CDR3 loop is CASSLPSGDTDTQYF. CDR3 in DNA: TGTGCCAGCAGCTTACCCAGCGGAGATACAGATACGCAGTATTTT.

The chain is built from TRBV7-8 and TRBJ2-5, with D tentatively TRBD1 (6 bases). The DNA end is more similar to TRBJ2-7, so the J call may be wrong. The CDR3 covers 13 residues. The germline V gene encodes CDR1 SGHVS and CDR2 FQNEAQ. This CDR3 is CASSPGQNYEQYF. CDR3 DNA sequence: TGTGCCAGCAGCCCTGGACAGAACTACGAGCAGTACTTC.

The rearrangement joins TRBV9 to TRBJ2-2; 9 bases are a match to TRBD2. V shed 0 bases and J 5 bases; nucleotides not matched to a gene: 14. In germline, CDR1 is SGDLS, CDR2 YYNGEE. This CDR3 has 19 amino acids. The DNA of the CDR3 is TGTGCCAGCAGCGTAGCTACCCACTCTAGCGGGATTTGGACCGGGGAGCTGTTTTTT. This codes for CASSVATHSSGIWTGELFF.